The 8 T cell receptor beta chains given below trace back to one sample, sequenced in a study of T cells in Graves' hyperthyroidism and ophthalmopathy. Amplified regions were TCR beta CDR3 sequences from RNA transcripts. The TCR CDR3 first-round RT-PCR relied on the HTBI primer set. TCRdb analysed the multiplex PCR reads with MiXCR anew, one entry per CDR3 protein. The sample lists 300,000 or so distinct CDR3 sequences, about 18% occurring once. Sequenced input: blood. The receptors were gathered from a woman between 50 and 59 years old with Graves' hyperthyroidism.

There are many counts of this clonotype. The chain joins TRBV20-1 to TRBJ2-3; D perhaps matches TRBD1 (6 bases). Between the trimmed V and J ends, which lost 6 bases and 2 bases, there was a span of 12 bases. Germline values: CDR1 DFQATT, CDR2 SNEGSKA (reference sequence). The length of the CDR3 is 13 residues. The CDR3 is CSAGDTSTDTQYF. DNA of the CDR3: TGCAGTGCGGGGGACACCTCCACAGATACGCAGTATTTT.

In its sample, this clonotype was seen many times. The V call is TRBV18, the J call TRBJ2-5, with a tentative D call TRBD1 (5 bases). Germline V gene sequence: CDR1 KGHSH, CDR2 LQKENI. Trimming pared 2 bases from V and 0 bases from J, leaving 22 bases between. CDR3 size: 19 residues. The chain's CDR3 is CASSPFLTDPTVYQETQYF. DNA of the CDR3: TGTGCCAGCTCACCATTCCTTACCGATCCGACAGTCTACCAAGAGACCCAGTACTTC.

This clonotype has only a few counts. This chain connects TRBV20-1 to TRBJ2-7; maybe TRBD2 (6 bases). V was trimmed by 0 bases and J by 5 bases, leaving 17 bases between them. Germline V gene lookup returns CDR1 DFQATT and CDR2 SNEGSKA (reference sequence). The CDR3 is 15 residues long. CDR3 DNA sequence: TGCAGTGCTAGAGATGGCCTAGCGACCCTTGACGAGCAGTACTTC. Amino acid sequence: CSARDGLATLDEQYF.

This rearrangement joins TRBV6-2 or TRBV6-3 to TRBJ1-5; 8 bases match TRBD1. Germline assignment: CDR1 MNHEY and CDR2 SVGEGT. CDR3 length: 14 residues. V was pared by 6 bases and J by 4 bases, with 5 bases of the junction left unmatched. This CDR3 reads CASSPNRGNQPQHF. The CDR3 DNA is TGTGCCAGCAGCCCGAACAGGGGGAATCAGCCCCAGCATTTT.

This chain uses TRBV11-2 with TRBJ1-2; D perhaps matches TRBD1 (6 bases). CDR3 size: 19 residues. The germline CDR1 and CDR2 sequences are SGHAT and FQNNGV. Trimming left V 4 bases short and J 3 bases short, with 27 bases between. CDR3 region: CASSSASGRGARYDYGYTF. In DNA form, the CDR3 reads TGTGCCAGCAGCTCAGCATCCGGCAGGGGAGCGCGGTATGACTATGGCTACACCTTC. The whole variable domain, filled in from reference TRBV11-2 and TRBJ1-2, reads EAGVAQSPRYKIIEKRQSVAFWCNPISGHATLYWYQQILGQGPKLLIQFQNNGVVDDSQLPKDRFSAERLKGVDSTLKIQPAKLEDSAVYLCASSSASGRGARYDYGYTFGSGTRLTVV.

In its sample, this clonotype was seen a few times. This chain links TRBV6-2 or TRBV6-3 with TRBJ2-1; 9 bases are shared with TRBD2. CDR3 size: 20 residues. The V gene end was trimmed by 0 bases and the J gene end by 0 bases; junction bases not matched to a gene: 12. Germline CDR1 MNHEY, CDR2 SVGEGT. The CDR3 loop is CASSYSRHSGRASSYNEQFF. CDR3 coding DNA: TGTGCCAGCAGTTACTCGAGGCATAGCGGGAGAGCAAGCTCCTACAATGAGCAGTTCTTC.

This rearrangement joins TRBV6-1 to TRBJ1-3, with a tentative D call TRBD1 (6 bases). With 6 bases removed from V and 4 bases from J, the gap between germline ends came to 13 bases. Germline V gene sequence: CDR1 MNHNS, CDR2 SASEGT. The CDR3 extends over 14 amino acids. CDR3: CASRQGRSGNTIYF. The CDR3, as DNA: TGTGCCAGCAGACAGGGAAGGAGCGGAAACACCATATATTTT.

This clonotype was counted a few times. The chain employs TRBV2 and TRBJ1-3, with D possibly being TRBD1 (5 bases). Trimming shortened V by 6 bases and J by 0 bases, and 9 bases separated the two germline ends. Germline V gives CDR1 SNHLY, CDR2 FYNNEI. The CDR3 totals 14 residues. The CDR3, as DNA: TGTGCCAGCAGCTGGGGCAACTCTGGAAACACCATATATTTT. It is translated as CASSWGNSGNTIYF.